The text below deals with one T cell receptor (beta chain). The sample is drawn from a study of beta chain features in type 1 diabetes. J gave up 3 bases and V 8 bases, and 10 bases lay outside the gene matches. CDR3 length: 14 residues. CDR1 is LNHNV and CDR2 is YYDKDF in the germline V gene (reference sequence). cDNA synthesis used the whole RNA isolate, giving expressed TCRB sequences. The repertoire was sequenced with immunoSEQ multiplex PCR; TCRdb's copy has only in-frame clones and lacks some. The sample holds fewer than 350,000 clones, 15% to 20% seen once. The sequenced sample was naive CD4+ T cells from blood. The clonotype comes from a woman between 18 and 30 years old in good health. The chain couples TRBV15 to TRBJ2-7; 7 bases align to TRBD2. The CDR3 here is CATATKRDYYEQYF. DNA for the CDR3: TGTGCCACCGCCACGAAGCGGGATTACTACGAGCAGTACTTC.